What follows are 2 T cell receptor beta chains derived from one specimen sequenced in a study of post-analysis software for immune sequencing data. Findings of the study overall: About 5 TRBV segments occurring more often in patients than controls included TRBV5-6, TRBV5-1 and TRBV20-1.

cDNA libraries of TCR beta carried unique molecular identifiers. TCRdb independently ran MiXCR on the PCR reads; one entry per CDR3 protein. The profile shows 550,000 to 700,000 distinct CDR3 sequences, around 44% of them singletons. These receptors have no known antigen. What was sequenced was blood. These receptors were obtained from a girl between 10 and 17 years old with multiple sclerosis.

The sample holds a few counts of this clonotype. J is TRBJ2-7 and V is TRBV10-2, with 7 positions matching TRBD1. The V gene's germline CDR1 is WSHSY and CDR2 SAAADI. This CDR3 has 15 amino acids. J lost 2 bases, V lost 2 bases, and 6 bases had no gene match. DNA of the CDR3: TGCGCCAGCAGTGAGACCGGGACAGAAGCCTACGAGCAGTACTTC. The encoded protein is CASSETGTEAYEQYF.

The gene calls are TRBV15 and TRBJ1-5, with no clear D. This CDR3 is 15 amino acids long. Trimming took off 7 bases at V and 5 bases at J, with 18 bases between the two ends. The germline V gene has CDR1 LNHNV and CDR2 YYDKDF (reference sequence). In DNA, the CDR3 is TGTGCCACCACCCGAGAGAGCGGGAATCATCAGCCCCAGCATTTT. Translation gives CATTRESGNHQPQHF.